This record concerns one TCR beta chain sequence. Its specificity is unknown. The data are from a study of long-term antiretroviral therapy in people with HIV. At the level of the study: Collection of the earliest samples took place about a decade ahead of the 2015 immediate-ART recommendation. General study results and limits: HIV repertoires showed narrower CDR3 length ranges than controls. Patients on ART gained diversity, which nonetheless stayed below transplant donor controls.

Running of the v3.0 immunoSEQ assay took place at survey level. Clones were read by immunoSEQ multiplex PCR, and TCRdb kept only the in-frame ones, dropping some. Counted here are about 26,000 clones, more than 75% occurring once; the ten biggest clones make up 8% to 9%. None of the participants with HIV were treated outside the United States. CDR3 size: 13 residues. Germline V lookup: CDR1 GTSNPN, CDR2 SVGIG (reference sequence). V lost 5 bases and J 2 bases, leaving 13 bases between the germline ends. This sequence originates from a middle-aged man with HIV. Sequencing was performed on unsorted PBMCs, taken 4.7 to 5 years after starting antiretroviral therapy. This chain links TRBV30 with TRBJ2-7; maybe TRBD1 (6 bases). CDR3 loop: CAWDTGQTYEQYF. The CDR3 bases are TGTGCCTGGGACACGGGACAAACCTACGAGCAGTACTTC. Full variable domain (outside the CDR3, taken from reference TRBV30 and TRBJ2-7): SQTIHQWPATLVQPVGSPLSLECTVEGTSNPNLYWYRQAAGRGLQLLFYSVGIGQISSEVPQNLSASRPQDRQFILSSKKLLLSDSGFYLCAWDTGQTYEQYFGPGTRLTVT.